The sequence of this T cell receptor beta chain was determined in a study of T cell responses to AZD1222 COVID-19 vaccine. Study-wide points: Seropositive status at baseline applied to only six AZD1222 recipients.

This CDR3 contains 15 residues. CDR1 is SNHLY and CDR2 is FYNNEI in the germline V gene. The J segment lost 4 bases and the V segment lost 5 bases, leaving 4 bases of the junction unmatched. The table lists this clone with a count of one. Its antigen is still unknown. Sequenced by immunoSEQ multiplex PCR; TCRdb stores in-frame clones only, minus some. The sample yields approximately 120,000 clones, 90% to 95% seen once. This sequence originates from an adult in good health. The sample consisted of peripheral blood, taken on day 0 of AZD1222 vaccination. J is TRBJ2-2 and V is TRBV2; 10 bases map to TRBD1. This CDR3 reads CASSPGQGTTGELFF. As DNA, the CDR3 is TGTGCCAGCAGTCCGGGACAGGGGACCACCGGGGAGCTGTTTTTT.